This T cell receptor (beta chain) is drawn from a study of blood T cells in healthy people across ages. Germline V gives CDR1 MRHNA, CDR2 SNTAGT. The CDR3 spans 16 residues. V lost 2 bases to trimming and J lost 0 bases, with 8 bases between them. This clonotype was found many times. Its target is unknown. Whole-study findings and limits: Whereas aged donors had fewer naive CD4+ cells, long-lived donors had more of them and higher diversity.

Every donor contributed roughly 10 milliliters of peripheral blood by blood draw. A sample-barcoded 5' primer and a J-beta primer mix were used in a second PCR of about 7 to 11 cycles. Via MiXCR, TCRdb re-called the 5' RACE reads, giving one row per CDR3 protein. The sample carries about 930,000 distinct CDR3 sequences, roughly 28% recorded once. Separately, the same data were catalogued under a study of T cells of mothers and their children.

This clonotype was obtained from a woman aged 35 to 49 in good health. Sequenced material: blood. The chain joins TRBV6-4 to TRBJ2-6; D gene unclear. DNA for the CDR3: TGTGCCAGCAGTGACGGACGGAGCTCTGGGGCCAACGTCCTGACTTTC. Protein sequence: CASSDGRSSGANVLTF.